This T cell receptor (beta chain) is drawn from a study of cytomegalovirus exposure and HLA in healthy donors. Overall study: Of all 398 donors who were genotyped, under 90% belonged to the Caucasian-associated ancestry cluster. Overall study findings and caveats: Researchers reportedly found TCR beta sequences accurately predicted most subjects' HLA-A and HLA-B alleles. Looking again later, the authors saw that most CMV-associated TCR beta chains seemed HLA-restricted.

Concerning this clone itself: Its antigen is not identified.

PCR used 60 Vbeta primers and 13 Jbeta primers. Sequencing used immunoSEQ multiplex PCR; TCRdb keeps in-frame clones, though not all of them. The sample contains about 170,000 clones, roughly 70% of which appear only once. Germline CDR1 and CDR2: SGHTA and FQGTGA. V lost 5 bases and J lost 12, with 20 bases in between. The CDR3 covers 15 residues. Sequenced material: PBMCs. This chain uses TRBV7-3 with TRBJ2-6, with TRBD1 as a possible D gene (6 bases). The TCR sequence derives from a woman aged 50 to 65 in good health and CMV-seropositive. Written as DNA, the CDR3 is TGTGCCAGCAGCCTCTCGGCAGGGGTTTCCGCCGTCCTGACTTTC. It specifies CASSLSAGVSAVLTF.